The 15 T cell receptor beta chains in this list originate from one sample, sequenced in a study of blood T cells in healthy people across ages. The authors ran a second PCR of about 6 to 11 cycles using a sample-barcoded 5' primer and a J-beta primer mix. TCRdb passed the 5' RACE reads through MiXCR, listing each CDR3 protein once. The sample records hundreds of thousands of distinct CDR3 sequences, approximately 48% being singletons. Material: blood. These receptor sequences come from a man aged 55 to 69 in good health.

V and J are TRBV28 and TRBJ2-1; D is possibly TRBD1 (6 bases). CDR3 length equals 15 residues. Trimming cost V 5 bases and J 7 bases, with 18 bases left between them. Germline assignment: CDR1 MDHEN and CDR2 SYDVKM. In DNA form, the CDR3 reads TGTGCCAGCAGTCTTGTTTGGACAGTCCCTAATGAGCAGTTCTTC. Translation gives CASSLVWTVPNEQFF.

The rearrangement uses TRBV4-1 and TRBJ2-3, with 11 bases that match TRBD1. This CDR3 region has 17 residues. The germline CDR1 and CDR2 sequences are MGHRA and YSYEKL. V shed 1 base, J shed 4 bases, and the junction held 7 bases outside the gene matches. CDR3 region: CASSQVMGQGVSDTQYF. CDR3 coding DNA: TGCGCCAGCAGCCAAGTGATGGGACAGGGGGTTTCAGATACGCAGTATTTT.

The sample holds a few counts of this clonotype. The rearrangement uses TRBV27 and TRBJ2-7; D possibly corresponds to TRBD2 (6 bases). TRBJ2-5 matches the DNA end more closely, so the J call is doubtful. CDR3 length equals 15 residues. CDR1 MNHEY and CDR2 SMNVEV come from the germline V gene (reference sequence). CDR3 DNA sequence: TGTGCCAGCAGTACTGGGAGCGGGTCCCAAGAGACCCAGTACTTC. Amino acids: CASSTGSGSQETQYF.

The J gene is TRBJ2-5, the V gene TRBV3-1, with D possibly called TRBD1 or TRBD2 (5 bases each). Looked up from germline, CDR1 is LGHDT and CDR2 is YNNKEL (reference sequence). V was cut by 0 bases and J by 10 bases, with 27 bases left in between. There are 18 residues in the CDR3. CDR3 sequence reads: CASSQDQGAGLRLGGQYF. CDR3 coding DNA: TGTGCCAGCAGCCAAGATCAAGGGGCCGGACTTCGCCTTGGGGGCCAGTACTTC.

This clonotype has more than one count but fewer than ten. The CDR3 protein is CASSVGGAMGEQYF. CDR3 bases: TGTGCCAGCAGCGTAGGAGGTGCGATGGGCGAGCAGTACTTC. V and J are TRBV9 and TRBJ2-7; D is unresolved. The CDR3 is 14 residues long. V was shortened by 0 bases and J by 6 bases, with 13 bases between the two germline ends. CDR1 and CDR2 (germline): SGDLS, YYNGEE.

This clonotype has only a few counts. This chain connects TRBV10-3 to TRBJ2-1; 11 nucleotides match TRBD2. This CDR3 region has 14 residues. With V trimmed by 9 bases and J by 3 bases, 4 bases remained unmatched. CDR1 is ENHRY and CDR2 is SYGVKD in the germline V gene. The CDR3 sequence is CAMSSGGNYNEQFF. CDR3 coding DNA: TGTGCCATGTCTAGCGGGGGGAACTACAATGAGCAGTTCTTC.

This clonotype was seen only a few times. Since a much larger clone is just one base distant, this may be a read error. The CDR3 loop reads CASSWADRVYYGYTF. CDR3 nucleotides: TGCGCCAGCAGCTGGGCAGACAGGGTGTACTATGGCTACACCTTC. The V gene is TRBV5-1, the J gene TRBJ1-2, with 7 bases matching TRBD1. Germline V gene sequence: CDR1 SGHRS, CDR2 YFSETQ. The CDR3 consists of 15 residues. Unmatched junction bases numbered 8, after V lost 3 bases and J lost 3 bases.

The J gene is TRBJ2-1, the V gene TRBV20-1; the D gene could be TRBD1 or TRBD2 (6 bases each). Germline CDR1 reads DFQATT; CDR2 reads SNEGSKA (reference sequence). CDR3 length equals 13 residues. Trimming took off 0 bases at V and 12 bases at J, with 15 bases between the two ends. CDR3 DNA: TGCAGTGCTAGAGATCCGGGGGCTGGAGGGCAGTTCTTC. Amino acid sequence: CSARDPGAGGQFF.

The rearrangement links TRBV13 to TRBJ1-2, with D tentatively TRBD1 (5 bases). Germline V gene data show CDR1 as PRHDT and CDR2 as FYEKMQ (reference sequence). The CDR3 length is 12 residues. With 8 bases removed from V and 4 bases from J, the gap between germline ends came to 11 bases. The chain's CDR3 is CASGHPVYGYTF. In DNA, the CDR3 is TGTGCCAGCGGACACCCAGTCTATGGCTACACCTTC.

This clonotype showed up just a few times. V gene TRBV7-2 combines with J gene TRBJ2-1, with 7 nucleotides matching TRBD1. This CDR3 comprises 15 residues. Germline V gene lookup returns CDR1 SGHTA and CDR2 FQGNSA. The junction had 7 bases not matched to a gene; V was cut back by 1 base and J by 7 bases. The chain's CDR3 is CASSLDRDSGNEQFF. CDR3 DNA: TGTGCCAGCAGCTTAGACAGGGACAGTGGTAATGAGCAGTTCTTC.

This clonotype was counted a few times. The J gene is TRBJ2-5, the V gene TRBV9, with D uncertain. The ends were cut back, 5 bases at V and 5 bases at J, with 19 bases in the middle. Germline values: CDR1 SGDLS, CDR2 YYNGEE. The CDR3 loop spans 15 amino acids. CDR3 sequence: CASSPGPNLGETQYF. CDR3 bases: TGTGCCAGCAGTCCAGGACCAAACCTGGGGGAGACCCAGTACTTC. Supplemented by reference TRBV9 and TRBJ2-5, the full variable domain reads DSGVTQTPKHLITATGQRVTLRCSPRSGDLSVYWYQQSLDQGLQFLIQYYNGEERAKGNILERFSAQQFPDLHSELNLSSLELGDSALYFCASSPGPNLGETQYFGPGTRLLVL.

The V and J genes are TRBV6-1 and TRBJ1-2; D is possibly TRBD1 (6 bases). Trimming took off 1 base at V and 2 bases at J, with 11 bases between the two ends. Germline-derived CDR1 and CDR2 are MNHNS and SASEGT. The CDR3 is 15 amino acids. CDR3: CASSEGGGGNYGYTF. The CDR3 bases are TGTGCCAGCAGTGAAGGAGGAGGGGGGAACTATGGCTACACCTTC.

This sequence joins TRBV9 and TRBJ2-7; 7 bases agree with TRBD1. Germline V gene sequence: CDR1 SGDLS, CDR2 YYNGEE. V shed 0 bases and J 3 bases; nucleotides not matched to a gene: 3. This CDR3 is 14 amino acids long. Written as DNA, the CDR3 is TGTGCCAGCAGCGTAGGTGGACAGGACTACGAGCAGTACTTC. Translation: CASSVGGQDYEQYF.

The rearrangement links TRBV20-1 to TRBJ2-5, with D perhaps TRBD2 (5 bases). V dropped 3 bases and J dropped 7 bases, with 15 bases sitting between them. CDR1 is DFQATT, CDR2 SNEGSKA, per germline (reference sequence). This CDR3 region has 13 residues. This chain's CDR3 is CSASPETKGTQYF. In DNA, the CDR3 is TGCAGTGCTAGTCCCGAGACTAAGGGGACCCAGTACTTC.

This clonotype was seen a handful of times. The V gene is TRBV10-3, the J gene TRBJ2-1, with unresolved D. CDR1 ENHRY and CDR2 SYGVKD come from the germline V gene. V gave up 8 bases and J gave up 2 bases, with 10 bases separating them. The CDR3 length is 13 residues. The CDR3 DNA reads TGTGCCATCGGGGAAAGTCCCTACAATGAGCAGTTCTTC. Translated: CAIGESPYNEQFF.